This T cell receptor (beta chain) was documented in a study of T cells in Graves' hyperthyroidism and ophthalmopathy. This clonotype came up a few times. Its specificity is unknown. Whole-study findings and limits: Among thyroid clonotypes expanded above 0.001, most also appeared in blood. Ophthalmopathy onset followed model prediction by a median about seven months.

Patients aged 18 to 65 had newly diagnosed hyperthyroidism lasting under 2 months. Fresh peripheral blood, 9.5 to 10 ml of it, supplied the PBMCs. CDR3 length: 14 amino acids. V lost 7 bases and J lost 9; bases outside the gene matches: 12. Germline-derived CDR1 and CDR2 are LGHNT and FRNRAP. From RNA transcripts, TCR beta CDR3 regions were amplified. The HTBI primer set drove a first-round RT-PCR of the TCR CDR3. TCRdb redid the calling of the multiplex PCR reads with MiXCR, one entry per CDR3 protein. Here the sample spans some 770,000 distinct CDR3 sequences, around 15% being singletons. The sequencing input was blood. V usage is TRBV12-5 and J usage is TRBJ1-3, with 7 bases lining up with TRBD1. The clonotype was recovered from a man aged 18-30 years with Graves' hyperthyroidism. The CDR3 region has the DNA TGTGCTAGTGCCCCGGGGACAGAACGGATCACCATATATTTT. It codes for CASAPGTERITIYF.